This TCR beta chain was obtained from a study of blood T cell repertoires in COVID-19. Study-wide context: T cells, B-cell-depleted T cells, or PBMCs provided the cDNA or gDNA that served as material.

The authors' processing: Reference gene primer amplification gave nucleated cell count estimates. Sequencing used immunoSEQ multiplex PCR; TCRdb keeps in-frame clones, though not all of them. V, J and clone size derive from that table, while D and trimming were established from the DNA sequence. The top ten clones hold around 5.9% of a sample with fewer than 250,000 clones, roughly 90% of them seen once. After removal of 6 bases from V and 4 bases from J, the junction contained 11 bases not matched to a gene. CDR1 and CDR2 from the germline V gene are MNHNY and SVGAGI (reference sequence). This CDR3 is 15 amino acids long.

The clonotype comes from a woman aged 40 to 50 who had recovered from COVID-19. Material: peripheral blood. This sequence joins TRBV6-6 and TRBJ1-2, with 7 bases matching TRBD1. Here the CDR3 DNA reads TGTGCCAGCAGCTCCGGGACAGAAATCTCCTATGGCTACACCTTC. This translates into CASSSGTEISYGYTF.